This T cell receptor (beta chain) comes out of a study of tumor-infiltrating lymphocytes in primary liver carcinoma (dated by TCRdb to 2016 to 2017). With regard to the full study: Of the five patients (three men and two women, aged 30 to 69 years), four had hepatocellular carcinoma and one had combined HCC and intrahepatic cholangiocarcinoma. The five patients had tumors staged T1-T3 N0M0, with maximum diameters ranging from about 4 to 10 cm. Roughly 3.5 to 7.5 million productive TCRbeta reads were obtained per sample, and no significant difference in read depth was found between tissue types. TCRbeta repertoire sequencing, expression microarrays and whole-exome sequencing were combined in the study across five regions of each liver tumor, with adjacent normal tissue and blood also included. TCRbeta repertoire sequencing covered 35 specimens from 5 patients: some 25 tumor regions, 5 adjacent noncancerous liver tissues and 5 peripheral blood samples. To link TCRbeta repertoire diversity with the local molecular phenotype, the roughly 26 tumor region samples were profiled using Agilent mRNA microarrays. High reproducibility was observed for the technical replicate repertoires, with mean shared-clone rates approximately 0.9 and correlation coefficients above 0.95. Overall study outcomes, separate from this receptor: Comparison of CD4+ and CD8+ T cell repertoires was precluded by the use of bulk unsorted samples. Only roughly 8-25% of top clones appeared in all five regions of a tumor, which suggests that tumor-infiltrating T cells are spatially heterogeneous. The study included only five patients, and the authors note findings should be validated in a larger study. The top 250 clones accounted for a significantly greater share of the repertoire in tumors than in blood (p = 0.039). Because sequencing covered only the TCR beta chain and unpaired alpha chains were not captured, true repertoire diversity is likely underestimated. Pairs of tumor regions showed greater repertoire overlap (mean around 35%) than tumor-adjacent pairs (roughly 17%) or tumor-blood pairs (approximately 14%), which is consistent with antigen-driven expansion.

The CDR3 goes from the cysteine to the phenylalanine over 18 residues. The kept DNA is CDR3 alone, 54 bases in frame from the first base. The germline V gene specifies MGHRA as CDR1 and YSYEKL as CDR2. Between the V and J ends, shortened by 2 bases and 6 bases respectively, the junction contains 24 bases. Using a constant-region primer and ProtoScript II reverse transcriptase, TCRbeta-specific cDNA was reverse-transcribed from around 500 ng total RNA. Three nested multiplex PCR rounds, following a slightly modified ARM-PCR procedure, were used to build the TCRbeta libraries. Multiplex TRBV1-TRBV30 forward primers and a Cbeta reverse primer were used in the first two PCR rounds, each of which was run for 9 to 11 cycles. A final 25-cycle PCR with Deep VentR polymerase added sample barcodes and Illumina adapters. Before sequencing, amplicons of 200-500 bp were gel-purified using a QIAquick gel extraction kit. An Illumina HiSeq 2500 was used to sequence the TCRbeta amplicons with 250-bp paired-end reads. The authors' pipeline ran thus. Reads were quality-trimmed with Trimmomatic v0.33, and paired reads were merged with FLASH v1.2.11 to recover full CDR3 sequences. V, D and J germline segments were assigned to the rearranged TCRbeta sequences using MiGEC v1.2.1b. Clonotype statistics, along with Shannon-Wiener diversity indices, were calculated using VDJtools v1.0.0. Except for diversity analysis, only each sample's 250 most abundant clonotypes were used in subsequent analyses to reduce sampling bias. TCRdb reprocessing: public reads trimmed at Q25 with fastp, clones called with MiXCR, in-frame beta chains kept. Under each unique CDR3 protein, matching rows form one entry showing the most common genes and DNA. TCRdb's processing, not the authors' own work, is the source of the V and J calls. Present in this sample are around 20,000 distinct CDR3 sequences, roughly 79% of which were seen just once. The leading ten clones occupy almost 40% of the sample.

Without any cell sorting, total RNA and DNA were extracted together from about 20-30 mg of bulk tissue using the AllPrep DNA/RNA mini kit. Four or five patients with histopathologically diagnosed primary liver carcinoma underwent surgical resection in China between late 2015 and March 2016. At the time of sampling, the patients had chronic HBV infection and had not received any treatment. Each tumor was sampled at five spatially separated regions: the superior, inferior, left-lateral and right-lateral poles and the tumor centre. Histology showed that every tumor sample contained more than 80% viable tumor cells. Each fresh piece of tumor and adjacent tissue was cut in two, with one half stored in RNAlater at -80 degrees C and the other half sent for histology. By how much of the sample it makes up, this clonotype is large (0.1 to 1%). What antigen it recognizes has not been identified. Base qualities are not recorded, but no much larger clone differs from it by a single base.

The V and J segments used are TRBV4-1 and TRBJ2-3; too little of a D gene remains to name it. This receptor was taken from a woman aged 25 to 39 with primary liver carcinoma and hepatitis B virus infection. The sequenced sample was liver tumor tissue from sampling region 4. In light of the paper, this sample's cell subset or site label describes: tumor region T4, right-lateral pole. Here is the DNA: TGCGCCAGCAGCCAACTAGGCATGGTAGCTGAAGACTCGGATACGCAGTATTTT. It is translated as CASSQLGMVAEDSDTQYF.